The 14 T cell receptor beta chains below all came from one sample that was sequenced in a study of blood T cell repertoires in COVID-19 (dated by TCRdb to 2018 to 2021). Receptors were amplified or captured by the immunoSEQ multiplex PCR assay. TCRdb mirrors the immuneACCESS table, restricted to in-frame sequences. Some clones are absent from its copies; in checked studies, under half trace to an unresolved V gene, and the reason for the others is unknown. Counted in this sample were 300,000 to 450,000 clones; about 90% of them appeared once. The ten most abundant clones make up less than 2.5% of the sample. The sequenced material came from PBMCs or T cells enriched from blood (not recorded which). The receptors here all came from a man aged 35-49 years in a cohort exposed to, infected with or recovered from COVID-19 (not recorded which).

This chain links TRBV5-5 with TRBJ1-2; D gene unclear. Trimming shortened V by 1 base and J by 1 base, and 11 bases separated the two germline ends. This CDR3 is built from 15 residues. Germline CDR1 reads SGHKS; CDR2 reads YYEKEE (reference sequence). The CDR3: CASSLSQASNYGYTF. In DNA, the CDR3 is TGTGCCAGCAGCTTGTCCCAGGCCAGTAACTATGGCTACACCTTC.

The rearrangement links TRBV18 to TRBJ2-3; 9 bases are a match to TRBD2. Trimming at V came to 6 bases and at J to 1 base, leaving 8 bases not matched to a gene. This CDR3 comprises 16 residues. The germline CDR1 and CDR2 sequences are KGHSH and LQKENI. The CDR3 region has the DNA TGTGCCAGCTCGCTCATAGCGGGAGAGGGCACAGATACGCAGTATTTT. It specifies CASSLIAGEGTDTQYF.

CDR3 residues: CASSGGSGNQPQHF. The CDR3 DNA reads TGTGCCAGCAGCGGGGGGAGCGGCAATCAGCCCCAGCATTTT. The V and J genes are TRBV3-1 (or the pseudogene TRBV3-2) and TRBJ1-5; a possible D gene is TRBD1 (5 bases). V lost 5 bases and J 2 bases, leaving 10 bases between the germline ends. Per germline, CDR1 LGHDT and CDR2 YNNKEL (reference sequence). The CDR3 has 14 residues.

V usage is TRBV15 and J usage is TRBJ1-2; D is possibly TRBD1 (6 bases). V was clipped by 1 base and J by 0 bases, with 15 bases between them. Germline CDR1 LNHNV, CDR2 YYDKDF (reference sequence). The CDR3 runs 17 residues. CDR3 DNA sequence: TGTGCCACCAGCAGAGTTCCCCGACAGGCAGCTAACTATGGCTACACCTTC. As protein: CATSRVPRQAANYGYTF.

This clone came up once. The chain carries TRBV2 and TRBJ2-3; D might be TRBD1 (6 bases). V was trimmed by 6 bases and J by 6 bases, leaving 16 bases between them. Germline CDR1 reads SNHLY; CDR2 reads FYNNEI. There are 14 residues in the CDR3. CDR3 loop: CASRPTDSSDTQYF. CDR3 sequence (DNA): TGTGCCAGCAGGCCCACGGACAGCTCGGATACGCAGTATTTT. The variable domain in full, with the rest retrieved from reference TRBV2 and TRBJ2-3, is EPEVTQTPSHQVTQMGQEVILRCVPISNHLYFYWYRQILGQKVEFLVSFYNNEISEKSEIFDDQFSVERPDGSNFTLKIRSTKLEDSAMYFCASRPTDSSDTQYFGPGTRLTVL.

The rearrangement uses TRBV5-8 and TRBJ2-6, with D possibly being TRBD1 (6 bases). This CDR3 is 15 amino acids long. Germline-derived CDR1 and CDR2 are SGHTS and YDEGEE. The V gene lost 4 bases and the J gene lost 4 bases, with 12 bases spanning the gap. In nucleotides, the CDR3 is TGTGCCAGCAGCATAACAGGGCCAGGGGCCAACGTCCTGACTTTC. Its protein product is CASSITGPGANVLTF.

The chain carries TRBV5-5 and TRBJ1-2; TRBD1 is a possible D gene (5 bases). Germline V gene data show CDR1 as SGHKS and CDR2 as YYEKEE (reference sequence). Trimming cost V 4 bases and J 1 base, with 20 bases left between them. The CDR3 is made up of 17 amino acids. In DNA, the CDR3 is TGTGCCAGCAGCGGGGTTGGGAGCGGGGACGTTAACTATGGCTACACCTTC. Translated, it gives CASSGVGSGDVNYGYTF.

Regarding this clone: The same CDR3 arises from other DNA sequences in this sample as well. Written as DNA, the CDR3 is TGTGCCAGCAGCCTAAGCACAGATACGCAGTATTTT. Amino acids: CASSLSTDTQYF. The chain recombines TRBV7-9 with TRBJ2-3; D ambiguous. The V end was cut by 5 bases, the J end by 0 bases, with 3 bases between. From germline, CDR1 is SEHNR and CDR2 FQNEAQ (reference sequence). The CDR3 is 12 residues long.

As for this clone: At one of its ends the junction is not consistent with the germline gene, which may arise from a read error. The CDR3 reads CASSYPDTGIF. The CDR3 DNA sequence: TGTGCCAGCAGTTACCCTGATACCGGGATCTTT. The chain joins TRBV6-2 or TRBV6-3 to TRBJ2-3; D may be TRBD2 (5 bases). Germline values: CDR1 MNHEY, CDR2 SVGEGT. The CDR3 has 11 residues.

The CDR3 spells CASSFGSGRGETQYF. CDR3 in DNA: TGTGCCAGCAGTTTTGGGAGCGGGAGAGGTGAGACCCAGTACTTC. The chain joins TRBV28 to TRBJ2-5, with 8 bases aligning to TRBD2. The V gene's germline CDR1 is MDHEN and CDR2 SYDVKM. V lost 3 bases to trimming and J lost 5 bases; unmatched junction nucleotides: 8. The CDR3 consists of 15 residues.

For the CDR3, the DNA is TGTGCCAGCAAAAAAGGGGATTCCTACGAGCAGTACTTC. Encoded protein: CASKKGDSYEQYF. The chain has TRBV6-5 and TRBJ2-7; a possible D gene is TRBD1 (5 bases). CDR1 and CDR2 from the germline V gene are MNHEY and SVGAGI. Trimming removed 7 bases at V and 1 base at J, with 11 bases between. There are 13 residues in the CDR3.

The chain carries TRBV3-1 (or the pseudogene TRBV3-2) and TRBJ1-5; TRBD1 matches at 9 bases. V shed 2 bases, J shed 4 bases, and the junction held 6 bases outside the gene matches. The CDR3 is 16 residues long. Germline V gene data show CDR1 as LGHDT and CDR2 as YNNKEL (reference sequence). The CDR3 region is CASSQHGTGLNQPQHF. The CDR3 DNA reads as TGTGCCAGCAGCCAACACGGGACAGGGTTAAATCAGCCCCAGCATTTT.

V usage is TRBV6-5 and J usage is TRBJ1-3; D perhaps matches TRBD1 (6 bases). Germline CDR1 is MNHEY and CDR2 is SVGAGI. V lost 8 bases and J 3 bases, leaving 11 bases between the germline ends. The CDR3 has 13 residues. The CDR3 protein is CASLGGGGNTIYF. Written as DNA, the CDR3 is TGTGCCAGCCTAGGGGGTGGTGGAAACACCATATATTTT.

This clone was found once. The sample carries other DNA sequences with the same CDR3. This sequence joins TRBV6-2 or TRBV6-3 and TRBJ2-7; 9 nucleotides line up with TRBD2. V lost 2 bases to trimming and J lost 2 bases; unmatched junction nucleotides: 4. This CDR3 is 15 amino acids long. Germline values: CDR1 MNHEY, CDR2 SVGEGT. This CDR3 reads CASSYGAGGTYEQYF. As DNA, the CDR3 is TGTGCCAGCAGTTACGGAGCGGGAGGCACCTACGAGCAGTACTTC.